This section outlines one T cell receptor (beta chain) sequence together with its context. As yet, its antigen is unknown. The record originates from a study of cytomegalovirus exposure and HLA in healthy donors. Overall study findings and caveats: In a later analysis, HLA-C alleles had the fewest associated TCRs, DRB1 alleles the most.

13 Jbeta primers and 60 Vbeta primers were used for the PCR. Method: immunoSEQ multiplex PCR; TCRdb's copy keeps in-frame clones and lacks some. This repertoire comprises roughly 50,000 clones; its ten largest clones make up more than 9%. V trimming: 6 bases; J trimming: 4 bases; junction bases outside the gene matches: 6. Germline CDR1 and CDR2: LNHDA and SQIVND (reference sequence). CDR3 size: 14 residues. The clonotype was recovered from a woman aged 60-75 years in good health and CMV-seropositive. The chain joins TRBV19 to TRBJ2-7, with 10 bases matching TRBD1. Input material: PBMCs. CDR3 sequence reads: CASSRDRGIYEQYF. The CDR3 DNA reads TGTGCCAGTAGCCGGGACAGGGGCATTTACGAGCAGTACTTC.